One sample yielded the 3 T cell receptor beta chains listed below, sequenced in a study of T cell responses to AZD1222 COVID-19 vaccine. Assay used: immunoSEQ multiplex PCR; TCRdb lists only in-frame clones, some missing. The sample comprises 60,000 to 80,000 clones, over 70% of which are singletons, and 47% rests with the top ten. Source: peripheral blood, taken 28 days after the second AZD1222 dose. The receptors were gathered from an adult who received the AZD1222 COVID-19 vaccine.

The chain uses TRBV18 and TRBJ1-3; D might be TRBD1 (5 bases). The CDR3 extends over 18 amino acids. The V and J ends lost 2 bases and 0 bases respectively, with 17 bases between them. Germline-derived CDR1 and CDR2 are KGHSH and LQKENI. CDR3 protein: CASSPLGSRASSGNTIYF. The CDR3, as DNA: TGTGCCAGCTCACCATTGGGTTCCAGGGCGAGCTCTGGAAACACCATATATTTT.

The J gene is TRBJ1-4, the V gene TRBV14, with D hard to call. CDR1 is SGHDN, CDR2 FVKESK, per germline. This CDR3 spans 13 amino acids. The germline V and J ends were trimmed by 2 bases and 10 bases, with 11 bases remaining between them. As DNA, the CDR3 is TGTGCCAGCAGCCAATTCGACGGAAGAAAACTGTTTTTT. Amino acid sequence: CASSQFDGRKLFF.

This chain uses TRBV9 with TRBJ2-7, with TRBD1 as a possible D gene (5 bases). The CDR3 spans 13 residues. V was cut by 4 bases and J by 3 bases, with 11 bases left in between. Germline loops: CDR1 SGDLS, CDR2 YYNGEE. The CDR3 region is CASSPSGYYEQYF. DNA for the CDR3: TGTGCCAGCAGCCCCTCAGGGTACTACGAGCAGTACTTC.